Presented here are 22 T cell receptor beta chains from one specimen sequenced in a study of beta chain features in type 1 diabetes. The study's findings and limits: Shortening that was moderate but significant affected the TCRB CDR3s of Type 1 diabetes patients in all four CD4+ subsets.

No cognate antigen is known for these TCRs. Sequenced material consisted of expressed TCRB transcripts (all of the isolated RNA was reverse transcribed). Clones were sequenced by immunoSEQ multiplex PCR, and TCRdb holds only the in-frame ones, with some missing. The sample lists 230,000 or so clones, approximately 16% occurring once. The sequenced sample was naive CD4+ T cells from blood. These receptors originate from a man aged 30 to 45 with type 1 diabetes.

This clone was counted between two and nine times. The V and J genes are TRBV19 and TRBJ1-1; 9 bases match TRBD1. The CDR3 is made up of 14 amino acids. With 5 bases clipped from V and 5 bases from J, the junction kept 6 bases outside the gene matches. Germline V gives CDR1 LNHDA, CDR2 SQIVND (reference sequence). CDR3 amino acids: CASSPQGQGTEAFF. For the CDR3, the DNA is TGTGCCAGTAGTCCCCAGGGACAGGGAACTGAAGCTTTCTTT. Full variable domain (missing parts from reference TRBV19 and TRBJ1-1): DGGITQSPKYLFRKEGQNVTLSCEQNLNHDAMYWYRQDPGQGLRLIYYSQIVNDFQKGDIAEGYSVSREKKESFPLTVTSAQKNPTAFYLCASSPQGQGTEAFFGQGTRLTVV.

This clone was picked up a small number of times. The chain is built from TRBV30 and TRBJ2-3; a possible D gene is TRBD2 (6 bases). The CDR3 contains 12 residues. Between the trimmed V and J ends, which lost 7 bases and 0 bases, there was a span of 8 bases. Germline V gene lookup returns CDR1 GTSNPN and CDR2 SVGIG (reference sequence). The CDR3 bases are TGTGCCTTTAGCGGAAGCACAGATACGCAGTATTTT. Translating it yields CAFSGSTDTQYF.

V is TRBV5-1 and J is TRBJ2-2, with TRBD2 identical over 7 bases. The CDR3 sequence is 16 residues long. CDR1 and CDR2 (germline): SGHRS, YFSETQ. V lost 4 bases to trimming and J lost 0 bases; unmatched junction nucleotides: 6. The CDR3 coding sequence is TGCGCCAGCAGCGGTAGCGGGCTCGCGAACACCGGGGAGCTGTTTTTT. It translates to CASSGSGLANTGELFF.

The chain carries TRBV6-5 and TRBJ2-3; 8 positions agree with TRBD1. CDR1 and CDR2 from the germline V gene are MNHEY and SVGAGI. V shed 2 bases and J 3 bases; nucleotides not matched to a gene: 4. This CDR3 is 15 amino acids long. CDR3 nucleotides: TGTGCCAGCAGTTACCAGGGGGCTCGAACAGATACGCAGTATTTT. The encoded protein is CASSYQGARTDTQYF.

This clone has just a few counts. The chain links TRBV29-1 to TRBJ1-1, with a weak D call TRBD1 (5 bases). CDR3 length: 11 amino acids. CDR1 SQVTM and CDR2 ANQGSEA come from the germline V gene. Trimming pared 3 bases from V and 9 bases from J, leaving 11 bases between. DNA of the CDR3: TGCAGCGTTGATCTCGACAGTAAAGCTTTCTTT. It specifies CSVDLDSKAFF.

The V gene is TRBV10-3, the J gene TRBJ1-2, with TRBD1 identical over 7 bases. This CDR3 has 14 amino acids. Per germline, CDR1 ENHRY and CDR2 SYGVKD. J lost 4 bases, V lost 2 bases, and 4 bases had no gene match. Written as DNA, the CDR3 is TGTGCCATCAGTGAGGAGACAGGGAGCTATGGCTACACCTTC. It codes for CAISEETGSYGYTF.

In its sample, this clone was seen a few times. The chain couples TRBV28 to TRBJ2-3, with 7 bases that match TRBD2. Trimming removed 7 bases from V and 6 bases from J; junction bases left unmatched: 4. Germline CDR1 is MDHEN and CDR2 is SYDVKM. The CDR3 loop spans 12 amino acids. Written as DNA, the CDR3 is TGTGCCAGCACTTTCGGGGGGGATACGCAGTATTTT. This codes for CASTFGGDTQYF.

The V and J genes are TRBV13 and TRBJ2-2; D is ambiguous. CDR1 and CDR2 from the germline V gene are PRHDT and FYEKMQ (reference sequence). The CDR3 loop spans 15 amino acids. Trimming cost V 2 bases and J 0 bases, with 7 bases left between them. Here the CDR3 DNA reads TGTGCCAGCAGCTTAAGACCTTCGAACACCGGGGAGCTGTTTTTT. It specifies CASSLRPSNTGELFF.

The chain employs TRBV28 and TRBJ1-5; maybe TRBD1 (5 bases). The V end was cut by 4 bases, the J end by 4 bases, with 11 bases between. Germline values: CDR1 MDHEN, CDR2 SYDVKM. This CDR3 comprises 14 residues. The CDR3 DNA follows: TGTGCCAGCAGTTCACCTGGGGGTAATCAGCCCCAGCATTTT. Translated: CASSSPGGNQPQHF. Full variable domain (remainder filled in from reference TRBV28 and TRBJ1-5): DVKVTQSSRYLVKRTGEKVFLECVQDMDHENMFWYRQDPGLGLRLIYFSYDVKMKEKGDIPEGYSVSREKKERFSLILESASTNQTSMYLCASSSPGGNQPQHFGDGTRLSIL.

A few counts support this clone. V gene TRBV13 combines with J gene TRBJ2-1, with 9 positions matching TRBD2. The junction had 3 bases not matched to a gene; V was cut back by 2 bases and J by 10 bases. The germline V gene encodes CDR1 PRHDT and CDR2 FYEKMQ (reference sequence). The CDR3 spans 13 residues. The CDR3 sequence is CASSLQGLAEQFF. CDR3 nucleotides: TGTGCCAGCAGCTTACAAGGACTAGCGGAGCAGTTCTTC. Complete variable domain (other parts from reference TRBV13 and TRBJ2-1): AAGVIQSPRHLIKEKRETATLKCYPIPRHDTVYWYQQGPGQDPQFLISFYEKMQSDKGSIPDRFSAQQFSDYHSELNMSSLELGDSALYFCASSLQGLAEQFFGPGTRLTVL.

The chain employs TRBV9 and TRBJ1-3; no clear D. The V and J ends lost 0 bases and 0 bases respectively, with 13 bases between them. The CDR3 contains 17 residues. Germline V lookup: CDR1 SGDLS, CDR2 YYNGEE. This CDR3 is CASSVGSNPSSGNTIYF. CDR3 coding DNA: TGTGCCAGCAGCGTAGGGTCGAACCCCAGCTCTGGAAACACCATATATTTT. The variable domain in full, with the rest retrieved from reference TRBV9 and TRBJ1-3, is DSGVTQTPKHLITATGQRVTLRCSPRSGDLSVYWYQQSLDQGLQFLIQYYNGEERAKGNILERFSAQQFPDLHSELNLSSLELGDSALYFCASSVGSNPSSGNTIYFGEGSWLTVV.

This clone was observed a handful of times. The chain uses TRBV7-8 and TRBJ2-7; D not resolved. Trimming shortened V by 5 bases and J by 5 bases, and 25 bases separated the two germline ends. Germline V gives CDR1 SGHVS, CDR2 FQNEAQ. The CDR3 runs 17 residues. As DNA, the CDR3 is TGTGCCAGCAGCCAACCGCGGAACGTCCTAATCCAGAACGAGCAGTACTTC. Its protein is CASSQPRNVLIQNEQYF. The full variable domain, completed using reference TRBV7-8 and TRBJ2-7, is GAGVSQSPRYKVAKRGQDVALRCDPISGHVSLFWYQQALGQGPEFLTYFQNEAQLDKSGLPSDRFFAERPEGSVSTLKIQRTQQEDSAVYLCASSQPRNVLIQNEQYFGPGTRLTVT.

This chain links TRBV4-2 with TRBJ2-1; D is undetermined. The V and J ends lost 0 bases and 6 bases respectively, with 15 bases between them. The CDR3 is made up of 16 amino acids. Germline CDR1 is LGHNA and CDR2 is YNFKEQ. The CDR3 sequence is CASSQDVGIDLNEQFF. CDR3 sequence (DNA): TGTGCCAGCAGCCAAGATGTTGGGATTGACCTCAATGAGCAGTTCTTC.

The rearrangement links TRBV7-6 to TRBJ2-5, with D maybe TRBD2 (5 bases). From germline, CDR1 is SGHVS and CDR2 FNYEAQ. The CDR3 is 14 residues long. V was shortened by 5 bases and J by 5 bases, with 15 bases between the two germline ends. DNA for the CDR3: TGTGCCAGCAGCAACCCTTTCACGGGGGAGACCCAGTACTTC. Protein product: CASSNPFTGETQYF.

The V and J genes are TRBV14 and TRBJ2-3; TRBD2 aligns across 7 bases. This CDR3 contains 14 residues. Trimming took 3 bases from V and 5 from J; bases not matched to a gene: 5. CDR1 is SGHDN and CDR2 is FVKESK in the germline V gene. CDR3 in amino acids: CASSQATGGDTQYF. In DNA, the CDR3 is TGTGCCAGCAGCCAGGCCACGGGAGGAGATACGCAGTATTTT. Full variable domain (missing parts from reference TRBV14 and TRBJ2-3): EAGVTQFPSHSVIEKGQTVTLRCDPISGHDNLYWYRRVMGKEIKFLLHFVKESKQDESGMPNNRFLAERTGGTYSTLKVQPAELEDSGVYFCASSQATGGDTQYFGPGTRLTVL.

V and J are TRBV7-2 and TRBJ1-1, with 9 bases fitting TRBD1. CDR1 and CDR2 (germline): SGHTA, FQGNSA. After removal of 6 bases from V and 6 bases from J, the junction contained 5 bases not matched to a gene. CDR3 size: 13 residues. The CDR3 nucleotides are TGTGCCAGCAGTGAACAGGGGGCCGCTGAAGCTTTCTTT. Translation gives CASSEQGAAEAFF.

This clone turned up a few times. CDR3 nucleotides: TGTGCCAGCAGTCCAGGAGGGACAGGGTCCACAGATACGCAGTATTTT. Protein: CASSPGGTGSTDTQYF. The V call is TRBV28, the J call TRBJ2-3, with TRBD1 matching over 9 bases. The CDR3 sequence is 16 residues long. Germline V gene lookup returns CDR1 MDHEN and CDR2 SYDVKM. With V trimmed by 5 bases and J by 2 bases, 8 bases remained unmatched.

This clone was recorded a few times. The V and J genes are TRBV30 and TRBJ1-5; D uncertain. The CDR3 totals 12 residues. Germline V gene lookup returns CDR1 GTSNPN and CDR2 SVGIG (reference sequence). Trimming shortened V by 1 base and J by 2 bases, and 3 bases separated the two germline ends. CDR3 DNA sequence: TGTGCCTGGAGTGCAGGCAATCAGCCCCAGCATTTT. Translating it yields CAWSAGNQPQHF.

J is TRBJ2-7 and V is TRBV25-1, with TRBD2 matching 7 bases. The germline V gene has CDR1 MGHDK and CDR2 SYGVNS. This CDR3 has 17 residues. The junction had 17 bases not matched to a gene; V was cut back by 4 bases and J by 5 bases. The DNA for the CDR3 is TGTGCCAGCAGTGGCTTGGCTCCTAGCGGCAGAGAAAACGAGCAGTACTTC. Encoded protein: CASSGLAPSGRENEQYF.

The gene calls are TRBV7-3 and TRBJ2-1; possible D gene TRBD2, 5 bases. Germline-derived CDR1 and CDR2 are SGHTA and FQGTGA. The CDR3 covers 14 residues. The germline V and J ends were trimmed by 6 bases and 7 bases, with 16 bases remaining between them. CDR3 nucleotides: TGTGCCAGCAGGTCAGTTGGACTCATAAATGAGCAGTTCTTC. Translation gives CASRSVGLINEQFF.

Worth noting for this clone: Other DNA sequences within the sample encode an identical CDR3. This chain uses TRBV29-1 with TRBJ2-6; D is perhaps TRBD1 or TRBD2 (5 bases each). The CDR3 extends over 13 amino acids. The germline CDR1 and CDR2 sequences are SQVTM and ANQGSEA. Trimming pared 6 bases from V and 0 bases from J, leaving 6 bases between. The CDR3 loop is CSVGDSGANVLTF. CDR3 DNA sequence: TGCAGCGTGGGGGACTCTGGGGCCAACGTCCTGACTTTC.

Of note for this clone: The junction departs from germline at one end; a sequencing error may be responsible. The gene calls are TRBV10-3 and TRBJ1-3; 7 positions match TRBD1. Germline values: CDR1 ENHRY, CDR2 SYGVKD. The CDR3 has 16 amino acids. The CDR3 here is CATSMTGRASGNTIYF. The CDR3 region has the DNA TGTGCCACCAGTATGACAGGGAGGGCATCTGGAAACACCATATATTTT.